This is a list of T cell receptor beta chains from one sample in a study of blood T cell repertoires in COVID-19. The protocol was immunoSEQ multiplex PCR, while the TCRdb copy is restricted to in-frame clones and leaves out a portion. The sample records more than 150,000 clones, 65% to 85% being singletons. The sample taken for sequencing was peripheral blood. Receptors originate from a man aged 55 to 70 with active or convalescent COVID-19. The CDR3 runs from the conserved cysteine through the conserved F or W. The D gene is left open where the match is weak. Clone size appears in some rows only: once, few, many, or a class for an expanded clone.

few,TRBV6-5,TRBJ1-6,NA,TGTGCCAGCAGTCGCAGGGGCTCACCCCTCCACTTT,CASSRRGSPLHF
NA,TRBV4-3,TRBJ2-3,NA,TGCGCCAGCAGCCACCCGACACCTCCCTATACGCAGTATTTT,CASSHPTPPYTQYF
NA,TRBV5-1,TRBJ2-1,NA,TGCGCCAGCAGCTTGGGGGGGACAAATTACAATGAGCAGTTCTTC,CASSLGGTNYNEQFF
NA,TRBV24-1,TRBJ2-3,NA,TGTGCCACCCCCCTAGAGGGGAGGACAGATACGCAGTATTTT,CATPLEGRTDTQYF
NA,TRBV11-2,TRBJ2-1,NA,TGTGCCAGCAGATGGGTGAGCGGGCGTTACAATGAGCAGTTCTTC,CASRWVSGRYNEQFF
NA,TRBV3-1/TRBV3-2,TRBJ2-7,NA,TGTGCCAGCAGCCAAGTTATCCGGGGACTTCACGAGCAGTACTTC,CASSQVIRGLHEQYF
few,TRBV12-3/TRBV12-4,TRBJ1-2,NA,TGTGCCAGCAGGAGGACAGCTAGTGGCTACACCTTC,CASRRTASGYTF
NA,TRBV7-9,TRBJ2-7,TRBD2,TGTGCCAGCAGCTTAGCGCTGGGCGGGGGATCCTACGAGCAGTACTTC,CASSLALGGGSYEQYF
many,TRBV7-2,TRBJ1-2,NA,TGTGCCAGCAGCTTAGAGGCCCTGCGGGTTAACTATGGCTACACCTTC,CASSLEALRVNYGYTF
NA,TRBV4-2,TRBJ2-7,TRBD2,TGTGCCAGCAGCCAATCTGCGGGAGAGGACTACGAGCAGTACTTC,CASSQSAGEDYEQYF
NA,TRBV24-1,TRBJ2-1,TRBD2,TGTGCCACCAGTGACTCGGGACTAGCGGGCTCCTACAATGAGCAGTTCTTC,CATSDSGLAGSYNEQFF
NA,TRBV28,TRBJ2-1,NA,TGTGCCAGCAGTTTCGGAGTTCGGATACAGTTCTTC,CASSFGVRIQFF
few,TRBV19,TRBJ1-3,NA,TGTGCCAGTAATATCGGCTCTGGAAACACCATATATTTT,CASNIGSGNTIYF
few,TRBV6-6,TRBJ2-7,NA,TGTGCCAGCAGCTTGACGACAGGCTACGAGCAGTACTTC,CASSLTTGYEQYF
NA,TRBV4-3,TRBJ2-3,TRBD2,TGCGCCAGCAGCCAAGACCTAGCGGGATTGGGAGATACGCAGTATTTT,CASSQDLAGLGDTQYF
NA,TRBV9,TRBJ2-5,TRBD2,TGTGCCAGCAGCGTAGCAGCGGGAGGGCAAGAGACCCAGTACTTC,CASSVAAGGQETQYF
NA,TRBV10-3,TRBJ2-7,TRBD2,TGTGCCATCAGTGATAAGAGCGGGGAGTACGAGCAGTACTTC,CAISDKSGEYEQYF
once,TRBV4-2,TRBJ2-7,NA,TGTGCCAGCAGCCAAGTACTACAGGAGTTAGGCGAGCAGTACTTC,CASSQVLQELGEQYF
few,TRBV7-3,TRBJ2-1,TRBD2,TGTGCCAGCAGCTACTTACCGGGGACTAGCGGGAGAGGGGAGAGGAATGAGCAGTTCTTC,CASSYLPGTSGRGERNEQFF